The 30 T cell receptor beta chains below all came from one sample that was sequenced in a study of technical replicates of blood from a few donors. Clones were read by immunoSEQ multiplex PCR, and TCRdb kept only the in-frame ones, dropping some. The repertoire holds approximately 94,000 clones, with about 96% as singletons. Sequenced material: T cells isolated from PBMCs. The origin of the receptors is a human donor in good health.

The CDR3 is CASSDAVRTEAFF. DNA for the CDR3: TGCGCCAGCAGCGACGCGGTCCGGACTGAAGCTTTCTTT. The chain couples TRBV4-1 to TRBJ1-1; the D is unclear. The CDR3 contains 13 residues. V was clipped by 5 bases and J by 5 bases, with 12 bases between them. Germline V CDR1 and CDR2: MGHRA, YSYEKL.

The chain is built from TRBV2 and TRBJ2-1; 11 nucleotides line up with TRBD2. V trimming: 5 bases; J trimming: 6 bases; junction bases outside the gene matches: 6. The CDR3 is made up of 15 amino acids. Germline V gene data show CDR1 as SNHLY and CDR2 as FYNNEI. The chain's CDR3 is CASSSTSGISNEQFF. The CDR3 nucleotides read TGTGCCAGCAGTTCGACTAGCGGGATCTCCAATGAGCAGTTCTTC.

The chain recombines TRBV19 with TRBJ2-1; TRBD1 aligns across 7 bases. CDR1 is LNHDA, CDR2 SQIVND, per germline (reference sequence). The V and J ends lost 2 bases and 10 bases, in that order; junction bases with no gene match: 8. The CDR3 has 14 amino acids. The CDR3, as DNA: TGTGCCAGTAGTATAACCCGACAGGGCGGGGAGCAGTTCTTC. This translates into CASSITRQGGEQFF.

The chain uses TRBV2 and TRBJ1-1; D gene uncertain. Trimming cost V 6 bases and J 7 bases, with 18 bases left between them. The CDR3 has 14 residues. Germline V gene sequence: CDR1 SNHLY, CDR2 FYNNEI. CDR3 sequence (DNA): TGTGCCAGCAGGCCGGACTCCCCGACGGGTGAAGCTTTCTTT. Protein: CASRPDSPTGEAFF.

CDR3 residues: CASSIRPREERNQPQHF. CDR3 in DNA: TGTGCCAGCAGCATCAGGCCCAGGGAGGAGCGCAATCAGCCCCAGCATTTT. The chain links TRBV5-5 to TRBJ1-5; D possibly corresponds to TRBD1 (5 bases). V shed 4 bases and J shed 2 bases, with 19 bases lying between them. Germline V gene data show CDR1 as SGHKS and CDR2 as YYEKEE (reference sequence). The CDR3 covers 17 residues. Variable domain in full (rest from reference TRBV5-5 and TRBJ1-5): DAGVTQSPTHLIKTRGQQVTLRCSPISGHKSVSWYQQVLGQGPQFIFQYYEKEERGRGNFPDRFSARQFPNYSSELNVNALLLGDSALYLCASSIRPREERNQPQHFGDGTRLSIL.

The gene calls are TRBV6-4 and TRBJ2-6; D uncertain. V lost 2 bases and J lost 1, with 3 bases in between. CDR3 length equals 14 residues. Germline values: CDR1 MRHNA, CDR2 SNTAGT. The CDR3 loop is CASSDESGANVLTF. CDR3 sequence (DNA): TGTGCCAGCAGTGACGAGTCTGGGGCCAACGTCCTGACTTTC.

The V and J genes are TRBV5-7 and TRBJ2-1; the match to TRBD2 covers 10 bases. TRBV5-7 is classed as an ORF, of uncertain function. This CDR3 is built from 14 residues. J lost 4 bases, V lost 4 bases, and 2 bases had no gene match. The CDR3 sequence is CASSSGRGYNEQFF. The CDR3 nucleotides are TGTGCCAGCAGCAGCGGGAGGGGATACAATGAGCAGTTCTTC.

The rearrangement joins TRBV27 to TRBJ2-7, with 15 bases that match TRBD2. The CDR3 consists of 15 residues. J was trimmed by 3 bases and V by 5 bases; bases with no gene match: 2. Germline V gene data show CDR1 as MNHEY and CDR2 as SMNVEV (reference sequence). The CDR3 bases are TGTGCCAGCAGTGAGGGACTAGCGGGGGGCTACGAGCAGTACTTC. Protein sequence: CASSEGLAGGYEQYF.

This clone was seen a few times. The chain employs TRBV5-4 and TRBJ1-2; D uncertain. Germline CDR1 SGHNT, CDR2 YYREEE (reference sequence). CDR3 length: 14 amino acids. V was cut by 0 bases and J by 5 bases, with 11 bases left in between. The CDR3 region is CASSLGQASYGYTF. In DNA, the CDR3 is TGTGCCAGCAGCTTGGGTCAGGCGAGTTATGGCTACACCTTC.

This chain connects TRBV19 to TRBJ1-3, with D uncertain. The germline V gene has CDR1 LNHDA and CDR2 SQIVND (reference sequence). This CDR3 has 15 residues. V was trimmed by 3 bases and J by 0 bases, leaving 9 bases between them. The DNA for the CDR3 is TGTGCCAGTAGTATGCGGCAGATCTCTGGAAACACCATATATTTT. This translates into CASSMRQISGNTIYF.

This clone came up once. The chain uses TRBV18 and TRBJ2-3; 11 bases fit TRBD2. This CDR3 is 16 amino acids long. After removal of 0 bases from V and 2 bases from J, the junction contained 1 base not matched to a gene. Per the germline V gene, CDR1 is KGHSH and CDR2 is LQKENI. The CDR3 reads CASSPPGLADTDTQYF. DNA of the CDR3: TGTGCCAGCTCACCACCGGGACTAGCGGACACAGATACGCAGTATTTT.

This chain uses TRBV4-2 with TRBJ2-3; TRBD2 agrees at 13 bases. The J segment lost 2 bases and the V segment lost 1 base, leaving 3 bases of the junction unmatched. Germline V lookup: CDR1 LGHNA, CDR2 YNFKEQ. CDR3 length: 17 amino acids. CDR3 nucleotides: TGTGCCAGCAGCCAAGGGACTAGCGGGAGAAACACAGATACGCAGTATTTT. This sequence encodes CASSQGTSGRNTDTQYF.

The J gene is TRBJ2-7, the V gene TRBV9; perhaps TRBD2 as D (6 bases). In germline, CDR1 is SGDLS, CDR2 YYNGEE. V was pared by 2 bases and J by 3 bases, with 18 bases between. This CDR3 has 16 amino acids. DNA for the CDR3: TGTGCCAGCAGCGTTACGGGGGTAGGAGCCGTCTACGAGCAGTACTTC. This encodes CASSVTGVGAVYEQYF.

The chain has TRBV11-3 and TRBJ2-5; the D gene is possibly TRBD1 (6 bases). This CDR3 is 13 amino acids long. Trimming removed 7 bases at V and 5 bases at J, with 14 bases between. Looked up from germline, CDR1 is SGHNT and CDR2 is YENEEA. The CDR3 nucleotides are TGTGCCAGCACCCGACCGGACAGCGAGACCCAGTACTTC. Protein: CASTRPDSETQYF.

The V and J genes are TRBV5-1 and TRBJ2-7; 8 bases fit TRBD2. The V gene end was trimmed by 2 bases and the J gene end by 1 base; junction bases not matched to a gene: 5. This CDR3 is 15 amino acids long. Germline values: CDR1 SGHRS, CDR2 YFSETQ. CDR3 in DNA: TGCGCCAGCAGCTTTCGGTCTAGCGGGTCCTACGAGCAGTACTTC. It is translated as CASSFRSSGSYEQYF.

The genes are TRBV11-2 and TRBJ2-7; TRBD1 agrees at 8 bases. V lost 1 base and J lost 5; bases outside the gene matches: 10. The germline V gene encodes CDR1 SGHAT and CDR2 FQNNGV. CDR3 length: 16 amino acids. The CDR3: CASSLGGQGVPHEQYF. The CDR3 DNA follows: TGTGCCAGCAGCTTAGGCGGACAGGGAGTTCCCCACGAGCAGTACTTC.

As regards this clone: This sample includes further DNA sequences coding for the same CDR3. The rearrangement links TRBV4-3 to TRBJ1-4; 8 bases line up with TRBD1. Per germline, CDR1 LGHNA and CDR2 YSLEER. The CDR3 spans 15 residues. The J segment lost 5 bases and the V segment lost 4 bases, leaving 6 bases of the junction unmatched. Here the CDR3 reads CASSPRQGWNEKLFF. CDR3 bases: TGCGCCAGCAGCCCCCGACAGGGGTGGAATGAAAAACTGTTTTTT.

As DNA, the CDR3 is TGCAGCGTGCGACTCACAGATACGCAGTATTTT. Translated, it gives CSVRLTDTQYF. This chain connects TRBV29-1 to TRBJ2-3; D gene ambiguous. This CDR3 has 11 amino acids. V shed 6 bases and J shed 2 bases, with 6 bases lying between them. Germline lookup yields CDR1 SQVTM and CDR2 ANQGSEA.

The chain links TRBV7-8 to TRBJ1-2, with D tentatively TRBD1 (5 bases). From germline, CDR1 is SGHVS and CDR2 FQNEAQ. The CDR3 spans 11 residues. V was shortened by 4 bases and J by 6 bases, with 6 bases between the two germline ends. The chain's CDR3 is CASSSGNGYTF. The CDR3 coding sequence is TGTGCCAGCAGCTCAGGGAATGGCTACACCTTC.

This clone was observed a single time. The CDR3 nucleotides read TGCGCCAGCAGCCCAGAGACAGGGGGATGGGAGCAGTACTTC. Protein sequence: CASSPETGGWEQYF. The chain links TRBV4-1 to TRBJ2-7; TRBD1 agrees at 9 bases. The J segment lost 7 bases and the V segment lost 4 bases, leaving 8 bases of the junction unmatched. CDR1 is MGHRA, CDR2 YSYEKL, per germline. CDR3 size: 14 residues.

The CDR3 spells CASKTSGSSYEQYF. CDR3 in DNA: TGTGCCAGTAAAACGAGCGGGAGCTCCTACGAGCAGTACTTC. The chain links TRBV19 to TRBJ2-7; the match to TRBD2 covers 8 bases. The CDR3 loop spans 14 amino acids. Germline V gives CDR1 LNHDA, CDR2 SQIVND (reference sequence). J lost 0 bases, V lost 7 bases, and 5 bases had no gene match.

This chain connects TRBV27 to TRBJ2-3; D possibly corresponds to TRBD2 (5 bases). Trimming removed 2 bases from V and 4 bases from J, with 19 bases in between. CDR1 is MNHEY and CDR2 is SMNVEV in the germline V gene (reference sequence). This CDR3 comprises 17 residues. CDR3 nucleotide sequence: TGTGCCAGCAGTTTACCCCCAAGGAGCGGCGAGGCAGATACGCAGTATTTT. This codes for CASSLPPRSGEADTQYF.

The chain recombines TRBV6-6 with TRBJ2-5; TRBD2 matches 9 bases. This CDR3 comprises 13 residues. Germline CDR1 is MNHNY and CDR2 is SVGAGI (reference sequence). The trim removed 7 bases at V and 3 bases at J, leaving 3 bases unmatched. The CDR3 sequence: CASNLAGKETQYF. Here the CDR3 DNA reads TGTGCCAGCAACCTAGCGGGAAAAGAGACCCAGTACTTC.

The rearrangement links TRBV4-1 to TRBJ2-7; TRBD2 matches at 10 bases. This CDR3 is 16 amino acids long. The V gene's germline CDR1 is MGHRA and CDR2 YSYEKL. V shed 6 bases, J shed 7 bases, and the junction held 15 bases outside the gene matches. The CDR3 nucleotides read TGCGCCAGCAGTTATACTGAGTTAGCGGGAGGATGGGAGCAGTACTTC. This sequence encodes CASSYTELAGGWEQYF.

The chain couples TRBV5-4 to TRBJ2-7; D is ambiguous. Trimming cost V 1 base and J 1 base, with 6 bases left between them. The germline CDR1 and CDR2 sequences are SGHNT and YYREEE (reference sequence). This CDR3 comprises 13 residues. In DNA form, the CDR3 reads TGTGCCAGCAGCTTGATATCTTCCTACGAGCAGTACTTC. Its protein product is CASSLISSYEQYF.

V gene TRBV6-1 combines with J gene TRBJ1-5; possible D gene TRBD1, 6 bases. Trimming left V 8 bases short and J 5 bases short, with 16 bases between. The CDR3 extends over 14 amino acids. Germline V gene sequence: CDR1 MNHNS, CDR2 SASEGT. This chain's CDR3 is CASHEGHYDQPQHF. The CDR3 DNA sequence: TGTGCCAGCCACGAGGGACATTATGATCAGCCCCAGCATTTT.

The V gene is TRBV9, the J gene TRBJ2-5, with D perhaps matching TRBD2 (6 bases). CDR3 size: 13 residues. Germline V gives CDR1 SGDLS, CDR2 YYNGEE. The ends were cut back, 4 bases at V and 5 bases at J, with 12 bases in the middle. The CDR3 DNA is TGTGCCAGCAGCTTCCGGGACTTTGAGACCCAGTACTTC. Amino acids: CASSFRDFETQYF.

The chain uses TRBV7-9 and TRBJ2-5; D may be TRBD1 (6 bases). The V gene's germline CDR1 is SEHNR and CDR2 FQNEAQ (reference sequence). V lost 5 bases, J lost 4 bases, and 20 bases lay in between. This CDR3 has 16 residues. This CDR3 reads CASSISNRVEGETQYF. CDR3 coding DNA: TGTGCCAGCAGCATCTCTAACAGGGTAGAGGGAGAGACCCAGTACTTC.

CDR3 DNA sequence: TGTGCCAGTAGATTGGGACTAGCGGTCAATGAGCAGTTCTTC. Translated, it gives CASRLGLAVNEQFF. This chain links TRBV19 with TRBJ2-1, with 11 bases lining up with TRBD2. The CDR3 has 14 residues. After removal of 6 bases from V and 6 bases from J, the junction contained 4 bases not matched to a gene. Germline V CDR1 and CDR2: LNHDA, SQIVND (reference sequence).

The V call is TRBV6-1, the J call TRBJ1-5, with D perhaps matching TRBD1 (5 bases). The CDR3 is 13 residues long. V lost 4 bases and J lost 5, with 9 bases in between. Germline-derived CDR1 and CDR2 are MNHNS and SASEGT. CDR3 nucleotides: TGTGCCAGCAGTGGACGGGGGTATCAGCCCCAGCATTTT. Amino acid sequence: CASSGRGYQPQHF.